One and the same sample provided the 17 T cell receptor beta chains below, sequenced in a study of cytotoxic CD8 clonotypes in ibrutinib-treated CLL. Assay: immunoSEQ multiplex PCR; the TCRdb copy retains only in-frame clones and omits some. The sample lists approximately 100,000 clones, 50% to 65% occurring once. Sequenced material: PBMCs, taken after 24 months of ibrutinib treatment. Every receptor here comes from a human donor with chronic lymphocytic leukemia.

The J gene is TRBJ2-7, the V gene TRBV10-3, with 8 bases lining up with TRBD1. CDR3 length equals 16 residues. Trimming at V came to 3 bases and at J to 5 bases, leaving 12 bases not matched to a gene. CDR1 is ENHRY, CDR2 SYGVKD, per germline. CDR3 amino acids: CAISETIGGQANEQYF. The CDR3 DNA is TGTGCCATCAGTGAAACGATAGGGGGACAGGCGAACGAGCAGTACTTC.

This chain joins TRBV28 and TRBJ1-2, with D hard to call. Trimming took off 5 bases at V and 8 bases at J, with 6 bases between the two ends. CDR3 length equals 10 residues. CDR1 and CDR2 (germline): MDHEN, SYDVKM. The CDR3 sequence is CASSARGYTF. CDR3 coding DNA: TGTGCCAGCAGTGCCAGGGGCTACACCTTC.

The chain employs TRBV28 and TRBJ1-5; D gene uncertain. Germline V gene sequence: CDR1 MDHEN, CDR2 SYDVKM. This CDR3 has 13 amino acids. The V and J ends lost 4 bases and 4 bases respectively, with 8 bases between them. The CDR3 region has the DNA TGTGCCAGCAGTTGGCCCGGGAATCAGCCCCAGCATTTT. Amino acid sequence: CASSWPGNQPQHF.

There are a few counts of this clone. The chain is built from TRBV9 and TRBJ2-7; tentative D call: TRBD1 (6 bases). This CDR3 has 13 amino acids. Germline assignment: CDR1 SGDLS and CDR2 YYNGEE. V was trimmed by 3 bases and J by 7 bases, leaving 14 bases between them. The CDR3 protein is CASSEWGLGEQYF. The CDR3 bases are TGTGCCAGCAGCGAGTGGGGGCTGGGGGAGCAGTACTTC. Based on the CDR3 plus reference TRBV9 and TRBJ2-7, the full variable domain is DSGVTQTPKHLITATGQRVTLRCSPRSGDLSVYWYQQSLDQGLQFLIQYYNGEERAKGNILERFSAQQFPDLHSELNLSSLELGDSALYFCASSEWGLGEQYFGPGTRLTVT.

The chain combines TRBV21-1 with TRBJ1-5. TRBV21-1 represents a pseudogene. CDR3 length: 16 amino acids. In DNA form, the CDR3 reads TGTGCCAGCACGAACAATAGCTCGAGGAGCAATCAGCCCCAGCATTTT. Its translation is CASTNNSSRSNQPQHF.

The V and J genes are TRBV30 and TRBJ1-3; D not certain. Germline CDR1 and CDR2: GTSNPN and SVGIG (reference sequence). V lost 0 bases and J lost 4, with 7 bases in between. There are 13 residues in the CDR3. CDR3 loop: CAWSVGGGNTIYF. CDR3 in DNA: TGTGCCTGGAGTGTGGGAGGGGGAAACACCATATATTTT.

The J gene is TRBJ2-3, the V gene TRBV9, with 11 bases identical to TRBD2. The CDR3 consists of 17 residues. The junction had 9 bases not matched to a gene; V was cut back by 4 bases and J by 2 bases. The germline CDR1 and CDR2 sequences are SGDLS and YYNGEE. The CDR3 nucleotides are TGTGCCAGCAGCTCTCCTAGCGGGGGGCCGTTCACAGATACGCAGTATTTT. It specifies CASSSPSGGPFTDTQYF. Full variable domain (outside the CDR3, taken from reference TRBV9 and TRBJ2-3): DSGVTQTPKHLITATGQRVTLRCSPRSGDLSVYWYQQSLDQGLQFLIQYYNGEERAKGNILERFSAQQFPDLHSELNLSSLELGDSALYFCASSSPSGGPFTDTQYFGPGTRLTVL.

The gene calls are TRBV19 and TRBJ1-5; D ambiguous. CDR1 is LNHDA, CDR2 SQIVND, per germline (reference sequence). V was trimmed by 3 bases and J by 2 bases, leaving 14 bases between them. The CDR3 is made up of 16 amino acids. The DNA of the CDR3 is TGTGCCAGTAGTATTCCGGGGTTTATTGGCAATCAGCCCCAGCATTTT. Its translation: CASSIPGFIGNQPQHF.

The chain recombines TRBV6-1 with TRBJ1-1, with 8 bases that match TRBD1. V gave up 6 bases and J gave up 2 bases; unmatched junction bases: 8. The CDR3 totals 15 residues. Germline lookup yields CDR1 MNHNS and CDR2 SASEGT. The DNA for the CDR3 is TGTGCCAGCAGAGGCGACAGGGGACAAAACACTGAAGCTTTCTTT. It codes for CASRGDRGQNTEAFF.

This clone was seen a single time. The CDR3 loop reads CASSFQGAGEKLFF. CDR3 bases: TGTGCCAGCAGCTTCCAGGGGGCGGGTGAAAAACTGTTTTTT. V and J are TRBV7-2 and TRBJ1-4; 8 bases map to TRBD1. Per germline, CDR1 SGHTA and CDR2 FQGNSA. The CDR3 runs to 14 residues. Germline trimming cut 3 bases from V and 7 bases from J; bases unmatched to any gene: 4. The full variable domain, in which reference TRBV7-2 and TRBJ1-4 provide the parts outside the CDR3, is GAGVSQSPSNKVTEKGKDVELRCDPISGHTALYWYRQSLGQGLEFLIYFQGNSAPDKSGLPSDRFSAERTGGSVSTLTIQRTQQEDSAVYLCASSFQGAGEKLFFGSGTQLSVL.

The chain is built from TRBV19 and TRBJ2-2, with a possible D match to TRBD2 (6 bases). From germline, CDR1 is LNHDA and CDR2 SQIVND (reference sequence). Trimming removed 2 bases from V and 8 bases from J, with 9 bases in between. There are 13 residues in the CDR3. The CDR3 region has the DNA TGTGCCAGTAGTATATCTGGGAGGGGGGAGCTGTTTTTT. It encodes CASSISGRGELFF.

V is TRBV5-1 and J is TRBJ2-6; D is undetermined. The V gene lost 1 base and the J gene lost 0 bases, with 2 bases spanning the gap. The CDR3 has 14 amino acids. Germline V gene lookup returns CDR1 SGHRS and CDR2 YFSETQ. CDR3 nucleotide sequence: TGCGCCAGCAGCTTGATCTCTGGGGCCAACGTCCTGACTTTC. Amino acids: CASSLISGANVLTF.

V usage is TRBV30 and J usage is TRBJ1-4; D remains ambiguous. Trimming removed 0 bases from V and 4 bases from J, with 6 bases in between. The CDR3 has 13 residues. CDR1 is GTSNPN and CDR2 is SVGIG in the germline V gene (reference sequence). Written as DNA, the CDR3 is TGTGCCTGGAGTGTAGGAGTTAATGAAAAACTGTTTTTT. It codes for CAWSVGVNEKLFF.

This clone was recorded a few times. The gene calls are TRBV19 and TRBJ1-5; D not resolved. CDR1 and CDR2 from the germline V gene are LNHDA and SQIVND (reference sequence). The CDR3 sequence is 12 residues long. Trimming removed 8 bases at V and 2 bases at J, with 7 bases between. CDR3 nucleotides: TGTGCCAGTCGTCAGGGCAATCAGCCCCAGCATTTT. Protein sequence: CASRQGNQPQHF. Based on the CDR3 plus reference TRBV19 and TRBJ1-5, the full variable domain is DGGITQSPKYLFRKEGQNVTLSCEQNLNHDAMYWYRQDPGQGLRLIYYSQIVNDFQKGDIAEGYSVSREKKESFPLTVTSAQKNPTAFYLCASRQGNQPQHFGDGTRLSIL.

The chain employs TRBV19 and TRBJ2-6, with D maybe TRBD2 (5 bases). Trimming took 4 bases from V and 4 from J, leaving 14 bases between them. The CDR3 is 16 amino acids. Germline values: CDR1 LNHDA, CDR2 SQIVND (reference sequence). The DNA of the CDR3 is TGTGCCAGTAGTACCCTAAACCCGGGGGGGGCCAACGTCCTGACTTTC. It is translated as CASSTLNPGGANVLTF.

The chain links TRBV13 to TRBJ2-2; tentatively, D is TRBD1 or TRBD2 (6 bases each). V dropped 2 bases and J dropped 4 bases, with 14 bases sitting between them. Germline assignment: CDR1 PRHDT and CDR2 FYEKMQ (reference sequence). The CDR3 runs 16 residues. In nucleotides, the CDR3 is TGTGCCAGCAGCTTATGGTTGGGGGGCGGCACCGGGGAGCTGTTTTTT. Translation gives CASSLWLGGGTGELFF.

This clone came up a few times. The chain has TRBV30 and TRBJ1-2; D gene uncertain. CDR1 is GTSNPN, CDR2 SVGIG, per germline (reference sequence). The V gene lost 1 base and the J gene lost 3 bases, with 9 bases spanning the gap. This CDR3 comprises 13 residues. The CDR3 region is CAWSGRGDYGYTF. CDR3 coding DNA: TGTGCCTGGAGTGGGCGTGGGGACTATGGCTACACCTTC.